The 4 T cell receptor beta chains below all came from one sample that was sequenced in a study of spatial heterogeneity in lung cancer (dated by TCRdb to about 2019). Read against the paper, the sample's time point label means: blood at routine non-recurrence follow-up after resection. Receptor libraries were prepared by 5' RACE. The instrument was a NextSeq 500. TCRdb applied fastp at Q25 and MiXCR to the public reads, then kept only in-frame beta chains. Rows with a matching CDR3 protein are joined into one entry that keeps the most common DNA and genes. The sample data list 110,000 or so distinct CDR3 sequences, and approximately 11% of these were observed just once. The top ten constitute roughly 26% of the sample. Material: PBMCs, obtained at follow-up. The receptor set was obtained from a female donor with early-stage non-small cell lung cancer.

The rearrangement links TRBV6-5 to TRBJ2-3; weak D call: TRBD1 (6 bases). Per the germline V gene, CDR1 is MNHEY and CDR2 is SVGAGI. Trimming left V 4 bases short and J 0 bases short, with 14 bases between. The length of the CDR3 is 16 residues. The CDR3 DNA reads TGTGCCAGCAGTTCTCCGACAGGCCTGAGCACAGATACGCAGTATTTT. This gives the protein CASSSPTGLSTDTQYF.

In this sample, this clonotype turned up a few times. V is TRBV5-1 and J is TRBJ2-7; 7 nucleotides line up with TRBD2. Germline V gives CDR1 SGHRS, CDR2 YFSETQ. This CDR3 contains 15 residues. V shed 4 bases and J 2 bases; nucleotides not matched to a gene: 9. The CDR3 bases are TGCGCCAGCAGCCCCGGCCGGGGGGAAGCCTACGAGCAGTACTTC. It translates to CASSPGRGEAYEQYF.

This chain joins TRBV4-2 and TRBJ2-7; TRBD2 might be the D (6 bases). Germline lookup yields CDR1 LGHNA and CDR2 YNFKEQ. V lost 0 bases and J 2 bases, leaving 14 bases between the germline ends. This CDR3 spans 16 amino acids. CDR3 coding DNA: TGTGCCAGCAGCCAAGAGTCGGCGGGGTTGACCTACGAGCAGTACTTC. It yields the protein CASSQESAGLTYEQYF.

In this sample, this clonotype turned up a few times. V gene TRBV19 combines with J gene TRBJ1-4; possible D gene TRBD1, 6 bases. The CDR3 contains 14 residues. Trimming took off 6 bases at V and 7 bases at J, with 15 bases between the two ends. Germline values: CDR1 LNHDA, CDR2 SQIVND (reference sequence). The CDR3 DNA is TGTGCCAGTAGAACCCCAGGGGTGGGTGAAAAACTGTTTTTT. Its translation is CASRTPGVGEKLFF.